The rows below give T cell receptor beta chains drawn from one sample of a study of siplizumab effects on memory and regulatory T cells. The assay was immunoSEQ multiplex PCR, and TCRdb's table has in-frame clones only and misses some. The sample comprises some 100,000 clones, around 92% of which are singletons, and 2.5% to 3% rests with the top ten. The sequencing sample was made of CD4+ T cells sorted from blood. These receptors were taken from a human donor in good health. Some clones in this sample may be carry-over from other donors' samples. The CDR3 runs from the conserved cysteine through the conserved F or W. The order of the fields is J gene, V gene, D gene, CDR3 length, clone size, CDR3 protein, CDR3 DNA. The D gene is left open where the match is weak. Rows give clone size only sometimes, using once, few, many, or a class for an expanded clone.

J gene: TRBJ2-3
V gene: TRBV7-2
D gene: -
CDR3 length: 14
clone size: -
CDR3 protein: CASRKTGQTDTQYF
CDR3 DNA: TGTGCCAGCAGGAAGACAGGACAGACAGATACGCAGTATTTT

J gene: TRBJ2-1
V gene: TRBV7-9
D gene: TRBD2
CDR3 length: 19
clone size: few
CDR3 protein: CASSPPPRLAGVKYNEQFF
CDR3 DNA: TGTGCCAGCAGCCCACCACCTAGACTAGCGGGAGTTAAGTACAATGAGCAGTTCTTC

J gene: TRBJ1-2
V gene: TRBV28
D gene: -
CDR3 length: 10
clone size: -
CDR3 protein: CASRSGGYTF
CDR3 DNA: TGTGCCAGCAGATCAGGGGGCTACACCTTC

J gene: TRBJ2-7
V gene: TRBV6-6
D gene: -
CDR3 length: 14
clone size: -
CDR3 protein: CASRPRQDVYEQYF
CDR3 DNA: TGTGCCAGCAGACCGAGACAGGACGTCTACGAGCAGTACTTC

J gene: TRBJ1-5
V gene: TRBV4-1
D gene: -
CDR3 length: 15
clone size: -
CDR3 protein: CASSQDDRAIQPQHF
CDR3 DNA: TGCGCCAGCAGCCAAGATGATCGGGCAATTCAGCCCCAGCATTTT

J gene: TRBJ2-5
V gene: TRBV2
D gene: -
CDR3 length: 14
clone size: -
CDR3 protein: CASRPAEGQETQYF
CDR3 DNA: TGTGCCAGCAGACCGGCGGAGGGCCAAGAGACCCAGTACTTC

J gene: TRBJ2-2
V gene: TRBV18
D gene: -
CDR3 length: 14
clone size: -
CDR3 protein: CASSPGRLSGELFF
CDR3 DNA: TGTGCCAGCTCACCAGGGAGGTTGTCCGGGGAGCTGTTTTTT

J gene: TRBJ1-2
V gene: TRBV6-1
D gene: TRBD1
CDR3 length: 17
clone size: -
CDR3 protein: CASSVLGTGIFGYGYTF
CDR3 DNA: TGTGCCAGCAGTGTACTGGGGACAGGGATTTTTGGTTATGGCTACACCTTC

J gene: TRBJ2-7
V gene: TRBV13
D gene: TRBD1
CDR3 length: 17
clone size: -
CDR3 protein: CASSLGQGVLSSYEQYF
CDR3 DNA: TGTGCCAGCAGCTTAGGACAGGGGGTTTTAAGTTCATACGAGCAGTACTTC

J gene: TRBJ2-1
V gene: TRBV6-4
D gene: TRBD2
CDR3 length: 14
clone size: -
CDR3 protein: CASSEAGGYNEQFF
CDR3 DNA: TGTGCCAGCAGTGAAGCGGGAGGGTACAATGAGCAGTTCTTC

J gene: TRBJ2-5
V gene: TRBV5-1
D gene: -
CDR3 length: 11
clone size: -
CDR3 protein: CASGHQETQYF
CDR3 DNA: TGCGCCAGCGGACACCAAGAGACCCAGTACTTC

J gene: TRBJ2-3
V gene: TRBV19
D gene: -
CDR3 length: 17
clone size: -
CDR3 protein: CASSIGMTGGSTDTQYF
CDR3 DNA: TGTGCCAGTAGTATCGGGATGACCGGGGGAAGCACAGATACGCAGTATTTT

J gene: TRBJ2-2
V gene: TRBV5-1
D gene: TRBD1
CDR3 length: 15
clone size: -
CDR3 protein: CASSLQTGYTGELFF
CDR3 DNA: TGCGCCAGCAGTCTTCAGACAGGGTACACCGGGGAGCTGTTTTTT

J gene: TRBJ2-1
V gene: TRBV5-1
D gene: -
CDR3 length: 14
clone size: -
CDR3 protein: CASSLLADYNEQFF
CDR3 DNA: TGCGCCAGCAGCTTGTTAGCGGACTACAATGAGCAGTTCTTC

J gene: TRBJ1-4
V gene: TRBV19
D gene: TRBD1
CDR3 length: 16
clone size: -
CDR3 protein: CASSMGTGSTNEKLFF
CDR3 DNA: TGTGCCAGTAGTATGGGGACAGGGTCAACTAATGAAAAACTGTTTTTT

J gene: TRBJ2-2
V gene: TRBV5-1
D gene: -
CDR3 length: 14
clone size: -
CDR3 protein: CASSLEVNTGELFF
CDR3 DNA: TGCGCCAGCAGCTTGGAGGTCAACACCGGGGAGCTGTTTTTT

J gene: TRBJ1-5
V gene: TRBV28
D gene: -
CDR3 length: 16
clone size: -
CDR3 protein: CASSYRLRGAERPQHF
CDR3 DNA: TGTGCCAGCAGCTACCGACTCCGCGGGGCCGAACGGCCCCAGCATTTT

J gene: TRBJ2-7
V gene: TRBV11-2
D gene: TRBD2
CDR3 length: 18
clone size: -
CDR3 protein: CASSLDPGTSGSYYEQYF
CDR3 DNA: TGTGCCAGCAGCTTAGATCCCGGGACTAGCGGGAGTTATTACGAGCAGTACTTC

J gene: TRBJ2-7
V gene: TRBV9
D gene: -
CDR3 length: 13
clone size: -
CDR3 protein: CASSDEQGYEQYF
CDR3 DNA: TGTGCCAGCAGCGACGAACAGGGCTACGAGCAGTACTTC

J gene: TRBJ2-3
V gene: TRBV29-1
D gene: -
CDR3 length: 14
clone size: -
CDR3 protein: CSVEKAVRSDTQYF
CDR3 DNA: TGCAGCGTTGAAAAGGCGGTCCGATCAGATACGCAGTATTTT

J gene: TRBJ1-1
V gene: TRBV10-3
D gene: -
CDR3 length: 11
clone size: few
CDR3 protein: CAIRGDTEAFF
CDR3 DNA: TGTGCCATCAGGGGGGACACTGAAGCTTTCTTT

J gene: TRBJ2-1
V gene: TRBV19
D gene: TRBD2
CDR3 length: 19
clone size: once
CDR3 protein: CASSISSPGLAGLHNGQFF
CDR3 DNA: TGTGCCAGTAGTATATCCTCACCGGGACTAGCGGGCCTACACAATGGGCAGTTCTTC

J gene: TRBJ1-2
V gene: TRBV30
D gene: -
CDR3 length: 12
clone size: few
CDR3 protein: CAWSGQFGGYTF
CDR3 DNA: TGTGCCTGGAGCGGACAGTTCGGCGGCTACACCTTC

J gene: TRBJ2-3
V gene: TRBV29-1
D gene: TRBD2
CDR3 length: 15
clone size: -
CDR3 protein: CSVDFSGRITDTQYF
CDR3 DNA: TGCAGCGTTGACTTTAGCGGGAGAATCACAGATACGCAGTATTTT

J gene: TRBJ2-7
V gene: TRBV30
D gene: -
CDR3 length: 13
clone size: -
CDR3 protein: CAWRPPGAYEQYF
CDR3 DNA: TGTGCCTGGAGGCCCCCGGGGGCCTACGAGCAGTACTTC

J gene: TRBJ1-1
V gene: TRBV5-4
D gene: -
CDR3 length: 12
clone size: -
CDR3 protein: CASSLDRNEAFF
CDR3 DNA: TGTGCCAGCAGCTTGGACAGGAATGAAGCTTTCTTT

J gene: TRBJ2-7
V gene: TRBV27
D gene: TRBD1
CDR3 length: 17
clone size: few
CDR3 protein: CASSLLVAGQGAKEQYF
CDR3 DNA: TGTGCCAGCAGTTTATTAGTGGCGGGACAGGGGGCGAAAGAGCAGTACTTC

J gene: TRBJ1-2
V gene: TRBV7-7
D gene: -
CDR3 length: 15
clone size: -
CDR3 protein: CASRPKTTEFYGYTF
CDR3 DNA: TGTGCTAGCAGGCCAAAAACCACAGAGTTCTATGGCTACACCTTC

J gene: TRBJ2-1
V gene: TRBV29-1
D gene: -
CDR3 length: 11
clone size: -
CDR3 protein: CSASLVDEQFF
CDR3 DNA: TGCAGCGCAAGTCTAGTGGATGAGCAGTTCTTC

J gene: TRBJ2-1
V gene: TRBV6-1
D gene: TRBD2
CDR3 length: 16
clone size: -
CDR3 protein: CASSGGTSGRYNEQFF
CDR3 DNA: TGTGCCAGCAGTGGAGGGACTAGCGGGAGGTACAATGAGCAGTTCTTC

J gene: TRBJ2-7
V gene: TRBV28
D gene: -
CDR3 length: 15
clone size: -
CDR3 protein: CASNGPRRAFYEQYF
CDR3 DNA: TGTGCCAGCAACGGCCCGAGGAGGGCCTTTTACGAGCAGTACTTC

J gene: TRBJ2-7
V gene: TRBV10-3
D gene: -
CDR3 length: 13
clone size: -
CDR3 protein: CAISGARGHEQYF
CDR3 DNA: TGTGCCATCAGCGGCGCCAGGGGCCACGAGCAGTACTTC

J gene: TRBJ2-3
V gene: TRBV28
D gene: -
CDR3 length: 15
clone size: -
CDR3 protein: CASSLGGASTDTQYF
CDR3 DNA: TGTGCCAGCAGTTTGGGGGGCGCGAGCACAGATACGCAGTATTTT

J gene: TRBJ2-1
V gene: TRBV11-2
D gene: TRBD1
CDR3 length: 16
clone size: -
CDR3 protein: CASSPSRPGGLNEQFF
CDR3 DNA: TGTGCCAGCAGCCCCTCCCGCCCAGGGGGTTTGAATGAGCAGTTCTTC

J gene: TRBJ1-1
V gene: TRBV11-2
D gene: -
CDR3 length: 19
clone size: -
CDR3 protein: CASSLVSRRAFIGRAEAFF
CDR3 DNA: TGTGCCAGCAGCTTAGTGAGTAGGAGAGCTTTCATTGGAAGGGCTGAAGCTTTCTTT

J gene: TRBJ2-3
V gene: TRBV11-2
D gene: TRBD2
CDR3 length: 15
clone size: once
CDR3 protein: CASSLGTSQTDTQYF
CDR3 DNA: TGTGCCAGCAGCTTAGGGACTAGTCAAACAGATACGCAGTATTTT